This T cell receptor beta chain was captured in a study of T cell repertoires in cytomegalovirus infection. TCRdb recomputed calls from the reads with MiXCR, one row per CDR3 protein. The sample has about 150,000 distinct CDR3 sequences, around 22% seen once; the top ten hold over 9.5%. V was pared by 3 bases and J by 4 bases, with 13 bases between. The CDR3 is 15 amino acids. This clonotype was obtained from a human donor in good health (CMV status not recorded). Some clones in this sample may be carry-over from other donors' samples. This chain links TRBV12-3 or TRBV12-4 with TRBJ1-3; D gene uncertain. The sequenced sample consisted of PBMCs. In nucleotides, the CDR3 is TGTGCCAGCAGTTTTGCAGGCAATACGGGAAACACCATATATTTT. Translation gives CASSFAGNTGNTIYF.